Below, 28 T cell receptor beta chains from the same sample are listed, as sequenced in a study of blood T cell repertoires in COVID-19. Method: immunoSEQ multiplex PCR; TCRdb's copy keeps in-frame clones and lacks some. The table lists about 150,000 clones, 65% to 85% of them singletons. The sequenced material came from peripheral blood. These receptors came from a man over 45 with active or convalescent COVID-19.

The V and J genes are TRBV4-2 and TRBJ1-5; 7 bases are shared with TRBD1. The CDR3 loop spans 15 amino acids. The V gene's germline CDR1 is LGHNA and CDR2 YNFKEQ. J was trimmed by 3 bases and V by 1 base; bases with no gene match: 3. CDR3 DNA sequence: TGTGCCAGCAGCCAAGGGGACAGACCCAATCAGCCCCAGCATTTT. Protein sequence: CASSQGDRPNQPQHF.

V and J are TRBV2 and TRBJ1-1; 10 bases map to TRBD1. The germline V gene encodes CDR1 SNHLY and CDR2 FYNNEI. This CDR3 is 13 amino acids long. J was trimmed by 7 bases and V by 6 bases; bases with no gene match: 5. The CDR3 loop is CASRGQGHSEAFF. In nucleotides, the CDR3 is TGTGCCAGCAGGGGACAGGGGCATAGTGAAGCTTTCTTT.

J is TRBJ1-1 and V is TRBV4-1; no firm D call. Between the trimmed V and J ends, which lost 1 base and 8 bases, there was a span of 14 bases. Germline CDR1 is MGHRA and CDR2 is YSYEKL. The CDR3 sequence is 14 residues long. CDR3 protein: CASSQGGVALEAFF. The DNA for the CDR3 is TGCGCCAGCAGCCAAGGAGGAGTTGCGCTAGAAGCTTTCTTT.

J is TRBJ2-1 and V is TRBV13; 7 positions match TRBD2. Germline V CDR1 and CDR2: PRHDT, FYEKMQ (reference sequence). This CDR3 is built from 15 residues. With 5 bases clipped from V and 5 bases from J, the junction kept 9 bases outside the gene matches. The DNA for the CDR3 is TGTGCCAGCAGCGTCAGACTAGCCCTCCACAATGAGCAGTTCTTC. Translating it yields CASSVRLALHNEQFF.

V and J are TRBV9 and TRBJ1-1, with D perhaps TRBD1 (5 bases). Trimming left V 2 bases short and J 0 bases short, with 8 bases between. The length of the CDR3 is 14 residues. Germline-derived CDR1 and CDR2 are SGDLS and YYNGEE. DNA for the CDR3: TGTGCCAGCAGCGTCAGGGCCGTGAACACTGAAGCTTTCTTT. Translated, it gives CASSVRAVNTEAFF.

The V and J genes are TRBV19 and TRBJ2-3; D perhaps matches TRBD2 (5 bases). Trimming stripped 2 bases from V and 2 bases from J, with 8 bases between. Germline V gives CDR1 LNHDA, CDR2 SQIVND (reference sequence). This CDR3 is built from 14 residues. The CDR3 here is CASSIRSDTDTQYF. The CDR3, as DNA: TGTGCCAGTAGTATACGTAGCGACACAGATACGCAGTATTTT. Full variable domain (outside the CDR3, taken from reference TRBV19 and TRBJ2-3): DGGITQSPKYLFRKEGQNVTLSCEQNLNHDAMYWYRQDPGQGLRLIYYSQIVNDFQKGDIAEGYSVSREKKESFPLTVTSAQKNPTAFYLCASSIRSDTDTQYFGPGTRLTVL.

This chain joins TRBV10-3 and TRBJ1-6; 10 nucleotides match TRBD1. This CDR3 region has 14 residues. V was clipped by 5 bases and J by 7 bases; unmatched bases: 2. Germline CDR1 reads ENHRY; CDR2 reads SYGVKD. The CDR3 reads CAISRQGANSPLHF. The CDR3 coding sequence is TGTGCCATCAGTCGACAGGGGGCAAATTCACCCCTCCACTTT.

The CDR3 region is CASSPVRDLETQYF. CDR3 bases: TGTGCCAGCAGTCCCGTCCGGGACTTAGAGACCCAGTACTTC. The chain recombines TRBV6-6 with TRBJ2-5; possible D gene TRBD2, 6 bases. The V and J ends lost 5 bases and 4 bases respectively, with 14 bases between them. Germline V gives CDR1 MNHNY, CDR2 SVGAGI (reference sequence). The CDR3 has 14 amino acids.

The chain employs TRBV11-2 and TRBJ1-1; 9 nucleotides align to TRBD1. This CDR3 is built from 13 residues. Germline V gene lookup returns CDR1 SGHAT and CDR2 FQNNGV. V shed 3 bases, J shed 11 bases, and the junction held 7 bases outside the gene matches. The CDR3 reads CASSFPGQGLAFF. The CDR3 nucleotides are TGTGCCAGCAGCTTCCCGGGACAGGGATTGGCTTTCTTT.

This clone appeared a few times. The chain carries TRBV11-3 and TRBJ2-1; perhaps TRBD2 as D (6 bases). V was clipped by 4 bases and J by 3 bases, with 16 bases between them. Looked up from germline, CDR1 is SGHNT and CDR2 is YENEEA. The CDR3 runs to 16 residues. The CDR3 here is CASSYGLLTDYNEQFF. In DNA form, the CDR3 reads TGTGCCAGCAGCTACGGACTATTGACCGACTACAATGAGCAGTTCTTC.

The chain links TRBV21-1 to TRBJ1-5; the listed D gene, TRBD1, was not tested against the DNA. TRBV21-1 is labeled a pseudogene. The CDR3 runs 19 residues. CDR3 in amino acids: CASSKVGNRAPNSNQPQHF. In nucleotides, the CDR3 is TGTGCCAGCAGCAAAGTGGGCAACAGGGCCCCTAATAGCAATCAGCCCCAGCATTTT.

The table lists this clone with a count of one. The CDR3 protein is CASSSLTGFYEQYF. The CDR3 coding sequence is TGTGCCAGCAGTTCCTTGACAGGTTTCTACGAGCAGTACTTC. This rearrangement joins TRBV27 to TRBJ2-7; possible D gene TRBD1, 6 bases. Trimming stripped 4 bases from V and 3 bases from J, with 13 bases between. Germline CDR1 reads MNHEY; CDR2 reads SMNVEV (reference sequence). This CDR3 has 14 residues.

In nucleotides, the CDR3 is TGTGCCAGCAGCGAAGTGGGAGATTCTGGAAACACCATATATTTT. It codes for CASSEVGDSGNTIYF. The chain employs TRBV28 and TRBJ1-3; D unresolved. The CDR3 extends over 15 amino acids. Per germline, CDR1 MDHEN and CDR2 SYDVKM. Between the trimmed V and J ends, which lost 6 bases and 1 base, there was a span of 13 bases.

The chain carries TRBV6-6 and TRBJ2-5; TRBD2 aligns across 7 bases. The CDR3 sequence is 16 residues long. Germline loops: CDR1 MNHNY, CDR2 SVGAGI (reference sequence). Trimming cost V 1 base and J 2 bases; bases outside gene matches: 7. The CDR3 sequence: CASSYLPGTTQETQYF. The CDR3 DNA follows: TGTGCCAGCAGTTACTTACCCGGGACTACTCAAGAGACCCAGTACTTC.

V usage is TRBV19 and J usage is TRBJ1-6; TRBD1 is a possible D gene (5 bases). CDR1 is LNHDA and CDR2 is SQIVND in the germline V gene (reference sequence). The CDR3 is 15 residues long. V was clipped by 3 bases and J by 15 bases, with 21 bases between them. The CDR3 region has the DNA TGTGCCAGTAGTATCGGAGGGACCAACCCTCGGTTCCTCCACTTT. Translated: CASSIGGTNPRFLHF.

This clone has only one observation. V usage is TRBV28 and J usage is TRBJ2-7; 8 bases are shared with TRBD2. The V gene end was trimmed by 5 bases and the J gene end by 2 bases; junction bases not matched to a gene: 11. Germline CDR1 is MDHEN and CDR2 is SYDVKM. The CDR3 totals 16 residues. The chain's CDR3 is CASSTPGGVGTYEQYF. The CDR3 region has the DNA TGTGCCAGCAGTACCCCCGGGGGGGTGGGAACCTACGAGCAGTACTTC.

V and J are TRBV10-3 and TRBJ1-2, with 9 bases lining up with TRBD1. Trimming at V came to 8 bases and at J to 3 bases, leaving 7 bases not matched to a gene. Germline-derived CDR1 and CDR2 are ENHRY and SYGVKD. The CDR3 is 14 residues long. The CDR3 region is CAISQQGADYGYTF. As DNA, the CDR3 is TGTGCCATCTCCCAACAGGGGGCGGACTATGGCTACACCTTC.

J is TRBJ2-1 and V is TRBV28, with a weak D call TRBD2 (6 bases). From germline, CDR1 is MDHEN and CDR2 SYDVKM. The length of the CDR3 is 17 residues. The V gene lost 2 bases and the J gene lost 2 bases, with 16 bases spanning the gap. CDR3 sequence reads: CASSLLWAGNPYNEQFF. CDR3 bases: TGTGCCAGCAGTTTACTTTGGGCGGGAAATCCCTACAATGAGCAGTTCTTC.

Notes on this clone: This same CDR3 is encoded by further DNA sequences in the sample. The chain links TRBV5-6 to TRBJ1-2; the D gene is possibly TRBD1 (5 bases). Germline V gives CDR1 SGHDT, CDR2 YYEEEE. The CDR3 runs 13 residues. The germline V and J ends were trimmed by 0 bases and 2 bases, with 5 bases remaining between them. The CDR3 sequence: CASSLGQNYGYTF. The CDR3 DNA is TGTGCCAGCAGCTTGGGACAGAACTATGGCTACACCTTC.

This clone was observed a few times. The genes are TRBV5-4 and TRBJ2-1, with D maybe TRBD1 (6 bases). This CDR3 spans 16 amino acids. With 3 bases removed from V and 4 bases from J, the gap between germline ends came to 17 bases. Germline CDR1 SGHNT, CDR2 YYREEE (reference sequence). The CDR3 loop is CASSSKQGTRYNEQFF. CDR3 coding DNA: TGTGCCAGCAGCTCTAAACAGGGTACTCGGTACAATGAGCAGTTCTTC.

The chain couples TRBV2 to TRBJ1-2, with unresolved D. V lost 2 bases, J lost 5 bases, and 18 bases lay in between. The CDR3 runs to 16 residues. Germline V gives CDR1 SNHLY, CDR2 FYNNEI. DNA of the CDR3: TGTGCCAGCAGTGAAAGAGAGTTTCCCCTAGGATATGGCTACACCTTC. Protein sequence: CASSEREFPLGYGYTF.

This clone appeared a few times. The V call is TRBV2, the J call TRBJ2-5; 9 bases match TRBD1. Germline CDR1 is SNHLY and CDR2 is FYNNEI. This CDR3 has 14 amino acids. V shed 4 bases, J shed 2 bases, and the junction held 2 bases outside the gene matches. The CDR3 region has the DNA TGTGCCAGCAGTGTAGACAGGGGGCAAGAGACCCAGTACTTC. As protein: CASSVDRGQETQYF.

This chain links TRBV7-2 with TRBJ2-1, with 7 bases fitting TRBD2. The CDR3 contains 17 residues. The germline V gene encodes CDR1 SGHTA and CDR2 FQGNSA. With 1 base clipped from V and 4 bases from J, the junction kept 10 bases outside the gene matches. CDR3 DNA: TGTGCCAGCAGCTTAGTGGCGGGCGGGAGAGGGTACAATGAGCAGTTCTTC. It encodes CASSLVAGGRGYNEQFF.

This clone has only one observation. The genes are TRBV9 and TRBJ2-7; 12 bases fit TRBD2. Unmatched junction bases numbered 1, after V lost 3 bases and J lost 6 bases. The CDR3 is made up of 13 amino acids. Germline CDR1 and CDR2: SGDLS and YYNGEE. The CDR3: CASSATSGGEQYF. As DNA, the CDR3 is TGTGCCAGCAGCGCGACTAGCGGGGGCGAGCAGTACTTC.

This clone appeared a single time. The chain uses TRBV11-2 and TRBJ2-2; 8 bases fit TRBD1. The CDR3 is 17 residues long. The trim removed 6 bases at V and 3 bases at J, leaving 12 bases unmatched. From germline, CDR1 is SGHAT and CDR2 FQNNGV. The CDR3 protein is CASRPRTGRGDTGELFF. CDR3 DNA: TGTGCCAGCAGACCCAGGACAGGGAGAGGGGACACCGGGGAGCTGTTTTTT.

Comments on this clone: Other DNA sequences in this specimen translate into the identical CDR3. V and J are TRBV19 and TRBJ2-5, with 7 bases matching TRBD1. V was pared by 5 bases and J by 5 bases, with 5 bases of the junction left unmatched. The CDR3 contains 13 residues. Per the germline V gene, CDR1 is LNHDA and CDR2 is SQIVND (reference sequence). The CDR3: CASSGDREETQYF. The CDR3 nucleotides read TGTGCCAGTAGTGGAGACAGGGAGGAGACCCAGTACTTC.

The V and J genes are TRBV12-3 or TRBV12-4 and TRBJ1-1, with 7 positions matching TRBD1. CDR3 size: 13 residues. The trim removed 3 bases at V and 3 bases at J, leaving 1 base unmatched. The CDR3 DNA sequence: TGTGCCAGCAGTTTTCAGGGGGACACTGAAGCTTTCTTT. Protein sequence: CASSFQGDTEAFF.

The rearrangement joins TRBV28 to TRBJ2-6; TRBD1 matches 7 bases. The V gene end was trimmed by 0 bases and the J gene end by 1 base; junction bases not matched to a gene: 6. Germline-derived CDR1 and CDR2 are MDHEN and SYDVKM. CDR3 length equals 18 residues. The CDR3 nucleotides are TGTGCCAGCAGTTTATGGGGTAGGGGGCTTTCTGGGGCCAACGTCCTGACTTTC. This encodes CASSLWGRGLSGANVLTF. Full variable domain (missing parts from reference TRBV28 and TRBJ2-6): DVKVTQSSRYLVKRTGEKVFLECVQDMDHENMFWYRQDPGLGLRLIYFSYDVKMKEKGDIPEGYSVSREKKERFSLILESASTNQTSMYLCASSLWGRGLSGANVLTFGAGSRLTVL.